This T cell receptor beta chain was captured by sequencing in a study of cytomegalovirus exposure and HLA in healthy donors. Study outcomes and limitations: In a later analysis, donors in an Asian-associated ancestry cluster reportedly had fewer N-insertions in productive TCRs than the cohort mean.

Per germline, CDR1 SGDLS and CDR2 YYNGEE. The CDR3 runs 14 residues. Deletions cut 1 base from V and 1 base from J, with 8 bases between. The primer mix had 60 Vbeta and 13 Jbeta primers. This table comes from immunoSEQ multiplex PCR, and its TCRdb copy is limited to in-frame clones, with some not included. The sample records about 140,000 clones, around 81% being singletons. Regarding this clone: What it binds is not known.

Sequencing was done on a sample of PBMCs. The TCR sequence derives from a man between 50 and 59 years old in good health and CMV-seronegative. The genes are TRBV9 and TRBJ1-1, with no clear D. CDR3 sequence (DNA): TGTGCCAGCAGCGTATCCCCCGGGAACACTGAAGCTTTCTTT. This translates into CASSVSPGNTEAFF.